This is a list of T cell receptor beta chains from one sample in a study of blood T cell repertoires in COVID-19. Sequencing was performed with immunoSEQ multiplex PCR; in TCRdb, only in-frame clones are kept and a portion is missing. In the table there are approximately 21,000 clones, 70% to 90% of which are singletons. Sequenced material: peripheral blood. The receptors come from a woman aged 80 or older with active or convalescent COVID-19. Both conserved end residues are part of each CDR3. A D gene is named only where the DNA matches it firmly.

v_call,cdr3_length,d_call,cdr3_aa
TRBV29-1,12,.,CSVVWHNYEQYF
TRBV18,15,.,CASSPRQGGGTEAFF
TRBV12-3/TRBV12-4,12,.,CASSPSPYEQYF
TRBV10-3,12,.,CAIKARGDEQYF
TRBV11-3,16,TRBD1,CASSLEFLDRYNEQFF
TRBV6-1,16,.,CASSERGALQNHGYTF
TRBV20-1,17,TRBD2,CSASKVASGSSYNEQFF
TRBV2,18,.,CASRGRDWIGYSNQPQHF
TRBV6-5,14,TRBD1,CASRATGLDYGYTF
TRBV7-6,16,TRBD1,CASSGVGTGDKNIQYF
TRBV5-4,15,TRBD1,CASSENRGAWGEQYF
TRBV11-2,17,TRBD2,CASSSISGLAVSYEQYF
TRBV7-2,15,.,CASSPSPGLNYGYTF
TRBV28,16,.,CASRRTGARGTDTQYF
TRBV18,13,.,CASSPSRETEAFF
TRBV7-2,11,.,CASSPTPEAFF
TRBV18,13,.,CASSPGQAETQYF
TRBV10-3,18,TRBD1,CAISEPSPTTGKIGELFF
TRBV5-1,13,.,CASRRDISYEQYF
TRBV5-4,16,.,CASSPWTGSSGNTIYF
TRBV4-1,15,.,CASSEAGQRPNEQFF
TRBV11-2,16,.,CASRSRGGTNTGELFF
TRBV9,17,.,CASSTNPGQGRTGELFF
TRBV30,17,TRBD1,CAWRSDRSSVGNQPQHF
TRBV19,12,.,CASTIGNQPQHF
TRBV18,18,TRBD2,CASSPPGLAGGRQETQYF
TRBV10-1,13,.,CASSESSQGLEFF
TRBV6-5,14,TRBD1,CASSYTGQGAEQYF